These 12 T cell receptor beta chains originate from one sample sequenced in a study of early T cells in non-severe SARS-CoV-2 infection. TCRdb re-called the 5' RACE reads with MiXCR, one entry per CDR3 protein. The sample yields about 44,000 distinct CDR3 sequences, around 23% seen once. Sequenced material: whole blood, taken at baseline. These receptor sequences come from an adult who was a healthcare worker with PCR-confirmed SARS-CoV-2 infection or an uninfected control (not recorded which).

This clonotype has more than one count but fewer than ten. The CDR3 DNA sequence: TGTGCCAGCAGTCCCGACAGGGATAATTCACCCCTCCACTTT. Translated, it gives CASSPDRDNSPLHF. The gene calls are TRBV3-1 and TRBJ1-6; TRBD1 agrees at 7 bases. Per the germline V gene, CDR1 is LGHDT and CDR2 is YNNKEL (reference sequence). Trimming at V came to 6 bases and at J to 5 bases, leaving 4 bases not matched to a gene. The CDR3 spans 14 residues.

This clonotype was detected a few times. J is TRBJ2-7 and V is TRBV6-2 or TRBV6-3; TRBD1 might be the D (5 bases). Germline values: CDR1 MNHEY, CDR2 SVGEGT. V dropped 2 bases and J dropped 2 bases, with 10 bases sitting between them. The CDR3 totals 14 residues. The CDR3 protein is CASSYTGPPYEQYF. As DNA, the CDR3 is TGTGCCAGCAGTTACACAGGACCTCCCTACGAGCAGTACTTC.

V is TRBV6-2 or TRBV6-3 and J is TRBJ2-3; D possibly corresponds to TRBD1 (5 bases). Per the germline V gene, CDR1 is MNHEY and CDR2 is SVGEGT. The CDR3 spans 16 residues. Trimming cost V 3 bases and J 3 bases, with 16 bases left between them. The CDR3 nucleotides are TGTGCCAGCAGTTATGACAGCTTCAACCCTACAGATACGCAGTATTTT. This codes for CASSYDSFNPTDTQYF.

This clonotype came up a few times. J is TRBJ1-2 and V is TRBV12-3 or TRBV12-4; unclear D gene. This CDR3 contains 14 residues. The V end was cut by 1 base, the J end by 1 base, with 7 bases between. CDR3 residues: CASSLGSVNYGYTF. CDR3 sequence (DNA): TGTGCCAGCAGTTTAGGGTCGGTTAACTATGGCTACACCTTC.

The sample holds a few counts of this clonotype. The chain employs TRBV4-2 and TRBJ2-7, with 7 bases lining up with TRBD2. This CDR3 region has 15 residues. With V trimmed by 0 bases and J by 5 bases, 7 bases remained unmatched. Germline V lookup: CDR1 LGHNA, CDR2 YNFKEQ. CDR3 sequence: CASSQEPASGNEQYF. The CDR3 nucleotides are TGTGCCAGCAGCCAAGAACCCGCTAGCGGCAACGAGCAGTACTTC.

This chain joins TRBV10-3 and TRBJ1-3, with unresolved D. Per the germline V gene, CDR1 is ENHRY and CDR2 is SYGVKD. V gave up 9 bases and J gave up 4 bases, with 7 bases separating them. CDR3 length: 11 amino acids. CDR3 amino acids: CAISDGNTIYF. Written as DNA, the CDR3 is TGTGCCATTTCCGACGGAAACACCATATATTTT.

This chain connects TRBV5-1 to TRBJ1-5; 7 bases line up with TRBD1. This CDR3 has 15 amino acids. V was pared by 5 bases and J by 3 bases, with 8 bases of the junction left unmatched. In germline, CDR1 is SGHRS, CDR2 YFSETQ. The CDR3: CASSAGTDHNQPQHF. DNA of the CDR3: TGCGCCAGCAGTGCCGGGACAGACCACAATCAGCCCCAGCATTTT.

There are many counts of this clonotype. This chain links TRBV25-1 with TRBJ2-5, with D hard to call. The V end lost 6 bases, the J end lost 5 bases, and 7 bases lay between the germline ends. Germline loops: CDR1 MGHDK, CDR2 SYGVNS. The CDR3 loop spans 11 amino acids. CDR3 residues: CASRVGETQYF. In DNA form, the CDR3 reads TGTGCCAGCAGGGTTGGCGAGACCCAGTACTTC.

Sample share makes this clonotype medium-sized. The CDR3 here is CASSLDRVYSEQYF. CDR3 coding DNA: TGCGCCAGCAGCTTGGACAGGGTGTATAGCGAGCAGTACTTC. This chain links TRBV5-1 with TRBJ2-7, with D perhaps matching TRBD1 (6 bases). The length of the CDR3 is 14 residues. CDR1 and CDR2 from the germline V gene are SGHRS and YFSETQ. The V end was cut by 0 bases, the J end by 6 bases, with 13 bases between.

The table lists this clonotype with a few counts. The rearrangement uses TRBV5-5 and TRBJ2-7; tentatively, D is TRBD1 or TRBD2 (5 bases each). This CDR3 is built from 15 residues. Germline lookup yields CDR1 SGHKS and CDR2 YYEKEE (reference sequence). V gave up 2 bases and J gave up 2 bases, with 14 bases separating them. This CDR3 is CASSFPPGTPYEQYF. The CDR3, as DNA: TGTGCCAGCAGCTTTCCTCCAGGGACCCCCTACGAGCAGTACTTC.

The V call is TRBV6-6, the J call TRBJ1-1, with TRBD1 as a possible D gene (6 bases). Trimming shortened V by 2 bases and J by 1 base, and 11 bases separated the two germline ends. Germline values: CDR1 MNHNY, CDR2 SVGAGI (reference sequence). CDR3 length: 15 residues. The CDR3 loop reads CASSYQGQGNTEAFF. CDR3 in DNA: TGTGCCAGCAGTTACCAGGGGCAGGGGAACACTGAAGCTTTCTTT.

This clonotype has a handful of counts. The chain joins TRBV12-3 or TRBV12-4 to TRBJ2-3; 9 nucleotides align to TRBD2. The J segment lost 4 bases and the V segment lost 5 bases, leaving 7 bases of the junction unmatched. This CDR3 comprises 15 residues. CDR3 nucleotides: TGTGCCAGCAGTAGCGCGGGGGGGGTGGCAGATACGCAGTATTTT. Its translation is CASSSAGGVADTQYF.